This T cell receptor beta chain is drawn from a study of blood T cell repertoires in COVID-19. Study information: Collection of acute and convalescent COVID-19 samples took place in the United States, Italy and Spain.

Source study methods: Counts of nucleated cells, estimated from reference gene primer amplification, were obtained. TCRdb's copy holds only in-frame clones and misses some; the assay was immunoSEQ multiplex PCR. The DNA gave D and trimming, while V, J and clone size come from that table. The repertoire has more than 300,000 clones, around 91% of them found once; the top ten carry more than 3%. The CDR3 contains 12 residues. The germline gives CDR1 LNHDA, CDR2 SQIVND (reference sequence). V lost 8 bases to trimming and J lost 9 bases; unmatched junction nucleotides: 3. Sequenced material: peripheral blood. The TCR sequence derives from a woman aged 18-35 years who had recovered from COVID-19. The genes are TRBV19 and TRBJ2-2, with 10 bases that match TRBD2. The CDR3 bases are TGTGCCAGTCCGGGACTAGCGAGGGAGCTGTTTTTT. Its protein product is CASPGLARELFF.